Listed here are 19 T cell receptor beta chains from one sample, sequenced in a study of cytomegalovirus exposure and HLA in healthy donors. With 60 Vbeta and 13 Jbeta primers, the PCR was carried out. Produced via immunoSEQ multiplex PCR; TCRdb's table is partial and in-frame only. The sample holds some 120,000 clones; 80% to 85% are singletons and the top ten take about 3.9%. Sample: PBMCs. Source of these receptors: a woman in her 30s in good health and CMV-seronegative.

V and J are TRBV19 and TRBJ1-4, with TRBD1 as a possible D gene (6 bases). Deletions cut 6 bases from V and 7 bases from J, with 12 bases between. The germline V gene encodes CDR1 LNHDA and CDR2 SQIVND (reference sequence). This CDR3 has 13 amino acids. Here the CDR3 reads CASSKDSLEKLFF. In DNA, the CDR3 is TGTGCCAGTAGCAAGGACAGCCTTGAAAAACTGTTTTTT.

This chain uses TRBV15 with TRBJ2-2; possibly TRBD1 for D (6 bases). The tail of the sequence fits TRBJ1-3 better, so the J call may be wrong. The CDR3 covers 16 residues. CDR1 and CDR2 from the germline V gene are LNHNV and YYDKDF (reference sequence). The CDR3: CATSRGDRYSGNTIYF. The CDR3 nucleotides read TGTGCCACCAGCAGGGGAGACAGGTACTCTGGAAACACCATATATTTT.

J is TRBJ2-3 and V is TRBV15, with 11 bases identical to TRBD2. Trimming at V came to 0 bases and at J to 2 bases, leaving 4 bases not matched to a gene. This CDR3 is built from 17 residues. The germline CDR1 and CDR2 sequences are LNHNV and YYDKDF (reference sequence). The CDR3 DNA sequence: TGTGCCACCAGCAGAGACAGACTAGCGGGAATCACAGATACGCAGTATTTT. It is translated as CATSRDRLAGITDTQYF.

V usage is TRBV6-4 and J usage is TRBJ1-4; D unresolved. CDR1 is MRHNA, CDR2 SNTAGT, per germline. Trimming removed 3 bases at V and 5 bases at J, with 10 bases between. This CDR3 contains 14 residues. CDR3 residues: CASSETGKNEKLFF. CDR3 DNA: TGTGCCAGCAGTGAAACGGGGAAAAATGAAAAACTGTTTTTT.

This clone was detected only once. The CDR3 is CANSDRGNAGANVLTF. In DNA, the CDR3 is TGTGCCAACTCGGACAGGGGGAATGCTGGGGCCAACGTCCTGACTTTC. The V gene is TRBV7-9, the J gene TRBJ2-6; 10 bases are a match to TRBD1. V lost 10 bases and J lost 2; bases outside the gene matches: 8. The CDR3 has 16 amino acids. Germline V gene sequence: CDR1 SEHNR, CDR2 FQNEAQ (reference sequence). The variable domain in full, completed from reference TRBV7-9 and TRBJ2-6, reads DTGVSQNPRHKITKRGQNVTFRCDPISEHNRLYWYRQTLGQGPEFLTYFQNEAQLEKSRLLSDRFSAERPKGSFSTLEIQRTEQGDSAMYLCANSDRGNAGANVLTFGAGSRLTVL.

This chain joins TRBV2 and TRBJ1-5; TRBD1 matches at 8 bases. The CDR3 sequence is 16 residues long. The germline gives CDR1 SNHLY, CDR2 FYNNEI. Trimming took 2 bases from V and 6 from J; bases not matched to a gene: 9. CDR3 protein: CASSETGTGRGQPQHF. The CDR3 DNA follows: TGTGCCAGCAGTGAAACCGGGACAGGAAGGGGTCAGCCCCAGCATTTT.

The V and J genes are TRBV5-1 and TRBJ2-2; a possible D gene is TRBD2 (5 bases). V was shortened by 4 bases and J by 0 bases, with 13 bases between the two germline ends. Germline V CDR1 and CDR2: SGHRS, YFSETQ. This CDR3 contains 16 residues. CDR3 sequence reads: CASSPGFLSNTGELFF. The CDR3 DNA is TGCGCCAGCAGCCCGGGGTTTCTATCGAACACCGGGGAGCTGTTTTTT.

Only one count was recorded for this clone. The rearrangement links TRBV6-1 to TRBJ2-1; 7 nucleotides agree with TRBD1. Germline V CDR1 and CDR2: MNHNS, SASEGT. The CDR3 is 15 residues long. V was clipped by 2 bases and J by 8 bases; unmatched bases: 9. The CDR3 reads CASSEILGRGYEQFF. CDR3 nucleotides: TGTGCCAGCAGTGAAATTTTGGGCAGGGGGTATGAGCAGTTCTTC.

The V gene is TRBV28, the J gene TRBJ2-7, with 8 bases matching TRBD1. Germline lookup yields CDR1 MDHEN and CDR2 SYDVKM. This CDR3 is 13 amino acids long. The V and J ends lost 8 bases and 6 bases, in that order; junction bases with no gene match: 9. CDR3 residues: CASEGRGRSEQYF. DNA for the CDR3: TGTGCCAGCGAGGGCAGGGGGCGCTCCGAGCAGTACTTC.

This chain joins TRBV7-2 and TRBJ2-3, with D unresolved. Germline CDR1 and CDR2: SGHTA and FQGNSA. V lost 5 bases, J lost 0 bases, and 9 bases lay in between. The CDR3 contains 14 residues. CDR3 DNA sequence: TGTGCCAGCAGCGCCTATATGAGCACAGATACGCAGTATTTT. Translated, it gives CASSAYMSTDTQYF.

This clone was seen a single time. This chain connects TRBV27 to TRBJ2-2, with 8 bases aligning to TRBD1. The V gene end was trimmed by 6 bases and the J gene end by 2 bases; junction bases not matched to a gene: 14. The CDR3 contains 18 residues. Looked up from germline, CDR1 is MNHEY and CDR2 is SMNVEV (reference sequence). CDR3 sequence reads: CASSRAVGTGVNTGELFF. The DNA of the CDR3 is TGTGCCAGCAGCCGGGCGGTTGGGACAGGAGTTAACACCGGGGAGCTGTTTTTT.

J is TRBJ2-7 and V is TRBV28; TRBD2 aligns across 7 bases. In germline, CDR1 is MDHEN, CDR2 SYDVKM. The V gene end was trimmed by 2 bases and the J gene end by 4 bases; junction bases not matched to a gene: 8. The CDR3 loop spans 15 amino acids. The CDR3 loop reads CASSLTSEGRYEQYF. CDR3 coding DNA: TGTGCCAGCAGTTTAACTAGCGAAGGGAGGTACGAGCAGTACTTC.

The rearrangement uses TRBV5-1 and TRBJ2-5; 13 nucleotides agree with TRBD2. Unmatched junction bases numbered 6, after V lost 4 bases and J lost 0 bases. Per the germline V gene, CDR1 is SGHRS and CDR2 is YFSETQ. The CDR3 runs 17 residues. The CDR3, as DNA: TGCGCCAGCAGCCGCCAACTAGCGGGAGGGTACCAAGAGACCCAGTACTTC. Amino acid sequence: CASSRQLAGGYQETQYF. Full variable domain (remainder filled in from reference TRBV5-1 and TRBJ2-5): KAGVTQTPRYLIKTRGQQVTLSCSPISGHRSVSWYQQTPGQGLQFLFEYFSETQRNKGNFPGRFSGRQFSNSRSEMNVSTLELGDSALYLCASSRQLAGGYQETQYFGPGTRLLVL.

The chain recombines TRBV5-1 with TRBJ2-2; the D gene is possibly TRBD1 (5 bases). Trimming removed 2 bases at V and 5 bases at J, with 19 bases between. Looked up from germline, CDR1 is SGHRS and CDR2 is YFSETQ. This CDR3 has 17 amino acids. The CDR3 loop is CASSFRSQTVRTGELFF. Written as DNA, the CDR3 is TGCGCCAGCAGCTTCCGCTCTCAGACAGTGAGAACCGGGGAGCTGTTTTTT. The variable domain in full, completed from reference TRBV5-1 and TRBJ2-2, reads KAGVTQTPRYLIKTRGQQVTLSCSPISGHRSVSWYQQTPGQGLQFLFEYFSETQRNKGNFPGRFSGRQFSNSRSEMNVSTLELGDSALYLCASSFRSQTVRTGELFFGEGSRLTVL.

The chain uses TRBV5-4 and TRBJ1-1, with a weak D call TRBD1 (5 bases). Per germline, CDR1 SGHNT and CDR2 YYREEE (reference sequence). Trimming pared 2 bases from V and 1 base from J, leaving 9 bases between. The length of the CDR3 is 14 residues. CDR3 in DNA: TGTGCCAGCAGCTTTGACAGTAAGAACACTGAAGCTTTCTTT. It is translated as CASSFDSKNTEAFF.

The V call is TRBV28, the J call TRBJ2-5, with D possibly TRBD1 on 6 matching bases. The CDR3 is made up of 13 amino acids. Trimming removed 6 bases from V and 2 bases from J, with 10 bases in between. The germline gives CDR1 MDHEN, CDR2 SYDVKM. The DNA of the CDR3 is TGTGCCAGCAGAAGTCAGGGGCAAGAGACCCAGTACTTC. Protein: CASRSQGQETQYF.

The V call is TRBV6-4, the J call TRBJ2-2, with 8 bases identical to TRBD2. Trimming took 3 bases from V and 3 from J; bases not matched to a gene: 0. Per germline, CDR1 MRHNA and CDR2 SNTAGT. The CDR3 has 14 amino acids. For the CDR3, the DNA is TGTGCCAGCAGTGAAGCGGGAGACACCGGGGAGCTGTTTTTT. Translating it yields CASSEAGDTGELFF.

The chain combines TRBV28 with TRBJ1-3; D call uncertain. The length of the CDR3 is 14 residues. Germline assignment: CDR1 MDHEN and CDR2 SYDVKM. V lost 1 base to trimming and J lost 9 bases, with 13 bases between them. The CDR3 spells CASSLLTGGVTIYF. CDR3 nucleotides: TGTGCCAGCAGTTTATTGACGGGAGGAGTCACCATATATTTT. The full variable domain, its missing parts supplied by reference TRBV28 and TRBJ1-3, is DVKVTQSSRYLVKRTGEKVFLECVQDMDHENMFWYRQDPGLGLRLIYFSYDVKMKEKGDIPEGYSVSREKKERFSLILESASTNQTSMYLCASSLLTGGVTIYFGEGSWLTVV.

This sequence joins TRBV7-6 and TRBJ2-1, with TRBD2 matching over 7 bases. The CDR3 runs 17 residues. Per the germline V gene, CDR1 is SGHVS and CDR2 is FNYEAQ. V shed 5 bases, J shed 0 bases, and the junction held 10 bases outside the gene matches. CDR3: CASSPTQRGSSYNEQFF. The CDR3 DNA reads TGTGCCAGCAGCCCAACCCAGCGGGGAAGCTCCTACAATGAGCAGTTCTTC.